This TCR beta chain was sequenced in a study of cytomegalovirus exposure and HLA in healthy donors. V lost 3 bases and J lost 5, with 5 bases in between. This CDR3 region has 11 residues. CDR1 is SGHDT and CDR2 is YYEEEE in the germline V gene. PCR used 60 Vbeta primers and 13 Jbeta primers. Assay used: immunoSEQ multiplex PCR; TCRdb lists only in-frame clones, some missing. The table includes about 200,000 clones, roughly 80% detected once. The chain carries TRBV5-6 and TRBJ2-5, with a weak D call TRBD1 (5 bases). This clonotype was sampled from a man in his forties in good health and CMV-seronegative. Sequencing input: PBMCs. The CDR3 DNA is TGTGCCAGCAGCTGGGGCGAGACCCAGTACTTC. Translated: CASSWGETQYF.